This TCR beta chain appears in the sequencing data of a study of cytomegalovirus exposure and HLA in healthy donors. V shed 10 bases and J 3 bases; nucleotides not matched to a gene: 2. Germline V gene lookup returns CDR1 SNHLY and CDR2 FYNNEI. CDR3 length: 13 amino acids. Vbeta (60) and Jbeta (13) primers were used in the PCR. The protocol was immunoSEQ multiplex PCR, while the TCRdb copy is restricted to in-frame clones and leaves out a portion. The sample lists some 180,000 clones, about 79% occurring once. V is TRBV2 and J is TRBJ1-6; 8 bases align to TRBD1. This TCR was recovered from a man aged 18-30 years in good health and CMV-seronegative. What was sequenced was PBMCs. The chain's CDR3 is CATGQGYNSPLHF. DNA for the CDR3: TGTGCCACCGGACAGGGCTATAATTCACCCCTCCACTTT.